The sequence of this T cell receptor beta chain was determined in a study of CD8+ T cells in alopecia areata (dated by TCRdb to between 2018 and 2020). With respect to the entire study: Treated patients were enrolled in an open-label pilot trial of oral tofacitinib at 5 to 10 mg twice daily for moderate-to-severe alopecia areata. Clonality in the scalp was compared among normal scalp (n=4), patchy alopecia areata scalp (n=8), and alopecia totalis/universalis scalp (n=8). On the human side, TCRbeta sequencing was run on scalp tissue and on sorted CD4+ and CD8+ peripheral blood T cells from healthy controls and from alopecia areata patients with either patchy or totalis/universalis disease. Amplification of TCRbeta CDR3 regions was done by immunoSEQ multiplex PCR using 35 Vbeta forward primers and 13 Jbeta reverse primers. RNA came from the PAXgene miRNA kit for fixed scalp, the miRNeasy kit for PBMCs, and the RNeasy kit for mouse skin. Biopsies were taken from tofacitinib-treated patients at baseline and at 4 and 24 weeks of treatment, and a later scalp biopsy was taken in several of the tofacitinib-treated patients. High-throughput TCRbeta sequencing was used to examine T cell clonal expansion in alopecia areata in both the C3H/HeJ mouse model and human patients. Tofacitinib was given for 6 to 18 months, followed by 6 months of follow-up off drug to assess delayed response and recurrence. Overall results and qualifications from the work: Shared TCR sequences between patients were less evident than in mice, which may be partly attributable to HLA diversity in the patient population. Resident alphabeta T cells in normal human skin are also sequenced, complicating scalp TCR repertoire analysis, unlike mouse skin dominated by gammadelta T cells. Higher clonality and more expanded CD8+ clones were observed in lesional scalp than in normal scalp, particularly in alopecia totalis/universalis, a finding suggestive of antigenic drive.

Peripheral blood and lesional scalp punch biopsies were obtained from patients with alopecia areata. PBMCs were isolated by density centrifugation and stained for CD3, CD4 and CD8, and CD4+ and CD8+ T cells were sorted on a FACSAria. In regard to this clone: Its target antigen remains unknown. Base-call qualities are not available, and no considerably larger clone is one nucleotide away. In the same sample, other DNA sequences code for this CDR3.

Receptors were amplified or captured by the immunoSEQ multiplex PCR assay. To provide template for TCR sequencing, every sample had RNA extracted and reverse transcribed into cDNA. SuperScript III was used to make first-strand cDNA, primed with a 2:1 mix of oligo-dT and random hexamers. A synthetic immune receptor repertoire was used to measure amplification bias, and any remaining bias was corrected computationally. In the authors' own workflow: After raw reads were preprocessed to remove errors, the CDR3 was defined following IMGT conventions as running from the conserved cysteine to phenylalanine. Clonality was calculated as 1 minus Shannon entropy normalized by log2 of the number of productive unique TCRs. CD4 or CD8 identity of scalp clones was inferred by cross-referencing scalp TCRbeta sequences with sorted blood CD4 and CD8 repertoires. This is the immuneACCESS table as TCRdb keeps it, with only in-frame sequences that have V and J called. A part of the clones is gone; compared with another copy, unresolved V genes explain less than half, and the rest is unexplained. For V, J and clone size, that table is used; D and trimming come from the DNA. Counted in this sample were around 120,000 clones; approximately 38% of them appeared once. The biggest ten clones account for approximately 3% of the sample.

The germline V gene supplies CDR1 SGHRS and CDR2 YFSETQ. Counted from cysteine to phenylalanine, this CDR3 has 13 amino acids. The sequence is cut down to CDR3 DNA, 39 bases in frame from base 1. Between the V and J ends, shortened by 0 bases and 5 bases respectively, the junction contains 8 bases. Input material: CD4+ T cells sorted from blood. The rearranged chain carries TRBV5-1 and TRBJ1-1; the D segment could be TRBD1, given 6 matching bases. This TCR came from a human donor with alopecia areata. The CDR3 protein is CASSLGGPTEAFF. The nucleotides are TGCGCCAGCAGCTTGGGGGGGCCGACTGAAGCTTTCTTT.